The table lists the clone carrying this TCR beta chain with many counts. Its antigen is as yet unknown. Germline CDR1 reads LGHNA; CDR2 reads YNFKEQ. The CDR3 has 16 amino acids. Trimming took off 1 base at V and 2 bases at J, with 12 bases between the two ends. Memory CD4+ cells were defined as CD4+CD45RO+CD25-. Semi-nested PCR with Nested Universal Primer A followed constant-region reverse priming of full-length variable regions. TCRdb processed the 5' RACE reads anew with MiXCR; each CDR3 protein has one entry. This table holds about 42,000 distinct CDR3 sequences, around 30% found once. General observations from the study: Whole repertoires were not studied in the larger cohort, only one V-J beta rearrangement. Tumor memory CD4+ T cell TCR gene usage was found to cluster with blood and lymph node memory CD4+ cells and with lymph node naive CD4+ cells.

The rearrangement links TRBV4-2 to TRBJ1-5, with D perhaps matching TRBD1 (6 bases). Sequenced: tumor-infiltrating memory CD4+ T cells sorted from the breast tumor. The subset was: memory CD4+ T cells, CD4+CD45RO+CD25-. This TCR was sampled from a female donor with breast cancer. The DNA of the CDR3 is TGTGCCAGCAGCCAAGTAATTCACAGGGGCAATCAGCCCCAGCATTTT. It translates to CASSQVIHRGNQPQHF.